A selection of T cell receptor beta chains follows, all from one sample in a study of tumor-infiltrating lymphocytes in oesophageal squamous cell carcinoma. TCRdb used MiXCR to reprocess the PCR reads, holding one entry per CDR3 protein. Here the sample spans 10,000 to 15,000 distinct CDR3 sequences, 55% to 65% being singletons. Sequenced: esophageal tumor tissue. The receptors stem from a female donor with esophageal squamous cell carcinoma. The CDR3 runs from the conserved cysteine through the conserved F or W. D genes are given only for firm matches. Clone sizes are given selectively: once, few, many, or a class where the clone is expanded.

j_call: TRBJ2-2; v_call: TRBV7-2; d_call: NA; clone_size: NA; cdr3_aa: CAGSPHVDTGELFF; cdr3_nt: TGTGCCGGCAGCCCCCATGTGGACACCGGGGAGCTGTTTTTT
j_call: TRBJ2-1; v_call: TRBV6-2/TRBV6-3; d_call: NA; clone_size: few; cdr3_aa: CASSYSSRRDNEQFF; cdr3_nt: TGTGCCAGCAGTTACTCGAGCAGGAGAGACAATGAGCAGTTCTTC
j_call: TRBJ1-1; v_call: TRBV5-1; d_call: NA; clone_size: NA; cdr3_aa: CASSGDREAFF; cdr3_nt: TGCGCCAGCAGCGGAGACAGGGAAGCTTTCTTT
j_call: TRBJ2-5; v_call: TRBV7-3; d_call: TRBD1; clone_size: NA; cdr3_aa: CASSFRGQGETQYF; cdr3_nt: TGTGCCAGCAGCTTCAGGGGGCAGGGAGAGACCCAGTACTTC
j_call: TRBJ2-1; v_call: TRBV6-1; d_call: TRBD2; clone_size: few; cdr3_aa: CASSRPSGRANEQFF; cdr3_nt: TGTGCCAGCAGTCGCCCTAGCGGGAGGGCCAATGAGCAGTTCTTC
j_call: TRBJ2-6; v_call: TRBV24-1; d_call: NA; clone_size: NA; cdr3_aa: CAADGGDAGANVLTF; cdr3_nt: TGTGCCGCCGACGGAGGGGATGCTGGGGCCAACGTCCTGACTTTC
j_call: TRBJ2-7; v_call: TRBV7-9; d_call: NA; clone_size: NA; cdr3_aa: CASSLSGGDPYEQYF; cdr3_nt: TGTGCCAGCAGCTTATCGGGTGGAGACCCGTACGAGCAGTACTTC
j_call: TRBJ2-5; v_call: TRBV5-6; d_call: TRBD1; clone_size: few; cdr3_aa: CASSSLPGQGSETQYF; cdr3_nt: TGTGCCAGCAGCTCCCTCCCGGGACAGGGGAGCGAGACCCAGTACTTC
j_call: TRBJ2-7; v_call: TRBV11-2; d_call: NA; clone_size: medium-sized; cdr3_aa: CASSLGANRNNEQYF; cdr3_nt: TGTGCCAGCAGCTTAGGGGCCAACAGGAACAATGAGCAGTACTTC
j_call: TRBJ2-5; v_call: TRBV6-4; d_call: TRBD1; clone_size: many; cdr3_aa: CASSRDRGETQYF; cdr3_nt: TGTGCCAGCAGTAGGGACAGAGGCGAGACCCAGTACTTC
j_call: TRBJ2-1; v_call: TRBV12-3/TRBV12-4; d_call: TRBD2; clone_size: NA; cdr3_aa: CASKSGGSKIEQFF; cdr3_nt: TGTGCCAGCAAAAGTGGCGGGAGTAAAATTGAGCAGTTCTTC
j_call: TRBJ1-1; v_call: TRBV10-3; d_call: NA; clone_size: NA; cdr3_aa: CAISESGSNLLITEAFF; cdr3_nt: TGTGCCATCAGTGAGTCGGGGTCAAATCTCCTTATCACTGAAGCTTTCTTT
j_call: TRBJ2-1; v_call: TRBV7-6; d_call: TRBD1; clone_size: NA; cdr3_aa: CASSLGPGQGVNEQFF; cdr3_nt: TGTGCTAGCAGCTTGGGTCCGGGACAGGGTGTTAATGAGCAGTTCTTC
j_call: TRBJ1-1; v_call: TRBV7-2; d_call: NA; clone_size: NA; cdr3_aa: CASSLRAEAFF; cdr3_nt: TGTGCCAGCAGCCTTAGGGCTGAAGCTTTCTTT
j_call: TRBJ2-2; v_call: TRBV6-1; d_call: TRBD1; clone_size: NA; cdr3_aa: CASSRQGANTGELFF; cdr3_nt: TGTGCCAGCAGCCGACAGGGGGCGAACACCGGGGAGCTGTTTTTT
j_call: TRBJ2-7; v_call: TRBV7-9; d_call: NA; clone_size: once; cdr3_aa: CASSFGQGPLHF; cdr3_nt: TGTGCCAGCAGCTTCGGACAAGGACCCCTCCACTTC
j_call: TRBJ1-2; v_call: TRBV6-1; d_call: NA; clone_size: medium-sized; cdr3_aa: CASSEEENYGYTF; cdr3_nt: TGTGCCAGCAGTGAGGAGGAGAACTATGGCTACACCTTC
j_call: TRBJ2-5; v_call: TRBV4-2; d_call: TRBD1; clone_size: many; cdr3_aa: CASSQDLQGAETQYF; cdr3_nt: TGTGCCAGCAGCCAAGATCTGCAGGGGGCTGAGACCCAGTACTTC
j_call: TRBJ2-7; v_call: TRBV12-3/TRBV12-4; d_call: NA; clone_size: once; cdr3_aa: CASSLQGALGYEQYF; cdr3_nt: TGTGCCAGCAGTTTACAAGGGGCCCTCGGTTACGAGCAGTACTTC
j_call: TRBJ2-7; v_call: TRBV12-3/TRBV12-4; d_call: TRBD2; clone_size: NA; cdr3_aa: CASSSRPRFSGPGSTYEQYF; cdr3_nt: TGTGCCAGCAGTTCGCGCCCAAGGTTTAGCGGGCCAGGTTCAACCTACGAGCAGTACTTC
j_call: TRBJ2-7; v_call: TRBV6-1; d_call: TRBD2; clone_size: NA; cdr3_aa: CASRGSGVPYEQYF; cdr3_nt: TGTGCCAGCAGGGGAAGCGGGGTACCATACGAGCAGTACTTC
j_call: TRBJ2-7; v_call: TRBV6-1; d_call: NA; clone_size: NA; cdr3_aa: CASSDADSKLEQYF; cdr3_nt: TGTGCCAGCAGTGACGCGGACAGTAAACTCGAGCAGTACTTC
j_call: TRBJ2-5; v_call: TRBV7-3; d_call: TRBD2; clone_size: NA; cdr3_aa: CASSLVAGSQETQYF; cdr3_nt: TGTGCCAGCAGCCTGGTAGCGGGGTCCCAAGAGACCCAGTACTTC
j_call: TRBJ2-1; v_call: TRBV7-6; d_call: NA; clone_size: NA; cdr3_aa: CASSWDSNNEQFF; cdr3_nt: TGTGCCAGCAGCTGGGACTCCAACAATGAGCAGTTCTTC
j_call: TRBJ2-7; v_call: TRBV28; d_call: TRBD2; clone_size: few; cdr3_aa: CASSFEIPGLAGETYEQYF; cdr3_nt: TGTGCCAGCAGTTTTGAGATACCGGGACTAGCGGGAGAGACCTACGAGCAGTACTTC
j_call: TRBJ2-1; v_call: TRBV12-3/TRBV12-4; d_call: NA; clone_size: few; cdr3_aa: CASSPTGYNEQFF; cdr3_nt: TGTGCCAGCAGTCCGACAGGTTACAATGAGCAGTTCTTC
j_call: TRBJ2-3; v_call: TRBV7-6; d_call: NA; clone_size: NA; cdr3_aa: CASSRGGTTATDTQYF; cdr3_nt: TGTGCCAGCAGTAGGGGCGGGACGACGGCCACAGATACGCAGTATTTT
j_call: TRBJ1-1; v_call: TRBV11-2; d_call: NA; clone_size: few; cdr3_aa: CASSFVNTEAFF; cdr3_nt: TGTGCCAGCAGCTTTGTGAACACTGAAGCTTTCTTT
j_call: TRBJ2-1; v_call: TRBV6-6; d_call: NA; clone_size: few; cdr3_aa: CASSSVTEYNEQFF; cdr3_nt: TGTGCCAGCAGTTCCGTGACGGAATACAATGAGCAGTTCTTC
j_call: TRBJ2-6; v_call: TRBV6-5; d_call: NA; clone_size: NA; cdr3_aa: CASSYSRNSGANVLTF; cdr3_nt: TGTGCCAGCAGTTACTCACGGAACTCTGGGGCCAACGTCCTGACTTTC